The T cell receptor beta chain described here comes from a study of control samples from healthy donors and cancer patients. Germline loops: CDR1 SGHTA, CDR2 FQGNSA. V was clipped by 1 base and J by 3 bases, with 7 bases between them. CDR3 length equals 15 residues. Clones were sequenced by immunoSEQ multiplex PCR, and TCRdb holds only the in-frame ones, with some missing. The sample has about 180,000 clones, 85% to 90% seen once. This TCR derives from a woman between 50 and 59 years old in good health. Input material: blood. The chain is built from TRBV7-2 and TRBJ2-6; no firm D call. In nucleotides, the CDR3 is TGTGCCAGCAGCTTAGTCCGGGTTGGGGCCAACGTCCTGACTTTC. Amino acid sequence: CASSLVRVGANVLTF.